This T cell receptor beta chain came from a study of T cell changes during pregnancy in multiple sclerosis. The CDR3 is 16 residues long. This clone was recorded once. Assay: immunoSEQ multiplex PCR; the TCRdb copy retains only in-frame clones and omits some. The sample contains 19,000 or so clones, approximately 88% of which appear only once. This sequence was found in a female donor in good health, enrolled as a control in a pregnancy study. The V and J genes are TRBV5-2 and TRBJ1-2; the table names TRBD1, a call not compared with the DNA. TRBV5-2 is a pseudogene locus. The sequences come from CD8+ T cells from peripheral blood mononuclear cells, collected after pregnancy. CDR3 sequence (DNA): TGTGCCAGCAAATTACACAGAGAGTACGAGACCTATGGCTACACCTTC. This gives the protein CASKLHREYETYGYTF.